The next 8 T cell receptor beta chains were all read from a single sample in a study of cytomegalovirus exposure and HLA in healthy donors. In the PCR, 60 Vbeta and 13 Jbeta primers were used. Here immunoSEQ multiplex PCR was the method, and the copy in TCRdb shows in-frame clones only, minus some. Among some 150,000 clones, about 80% were seen once, and the ten largest hold roughly 1.9%. Sequenced material: PBMCs. These receptors were collected from a woman aged 40 to 50 in good health and CMV-seronegative.

V usage is TRBV11-3 and J usage is TRBJ2-3; TRBD2 might be the D (5 bases). The CDR3 is made up of 15 amino acids. Germline CDR1 SGHNT, CDR2 YENEEA. V lost 1 base, J lost 5 bases, and 13 bases lay in between. The CDR3 coding sequence is TGTGCCAGCAGCTTAGGCGGGTCAATAATAGATACGCAGTATTTT. This gives the protein CASSLGGSIIDTQYF.

CDR3 bases: TGTGCCAGCAGCTTAGCCCACAGGGCCCGGGAGACCCAGTACTTC. Translated, it gives CASSLAHRARETQYF. This chain uses TRBV11-2 with TRBJ2-5; tentatively, D is TRBD1 (6 bases). V was cut by 1 base and J by 5 bases, with 14 bases left in between. The CDR3 consists of 15 residues. Germline CDR1 SGHAT, CDR2 FQNNGV.

In the case of this clone: One junction end does not reproduce the germline sequence, and a read error may be involved. The J gene is TRBJ1-1, the V gene TRBV7-9, with a possible D match to TRBD1 (6 bases). The V gene's germline CDR1 is SEHNR and CDR2 FQNEAQ (reference sequence). The CDR3 consists of 16 residues. DNA of the CDR3: TGTTCCAGCAGCGATCCCAGCCTCCCCGGGGGGCTTGGAGCTTTCTTT. Its translation is CSSSDPSLPGGLGAFF.

The chain employs TRBV5-6 and TRBJ1-3; TRBD1 matches 9 bases. Germline CDR1 SGHDT, CDR2 YYEEEE. V shed 3 bases and J 1 base; nucleotides not matched to a gene: 5. The CDR3 covers 16 residues. The CDR3 region is CASSSNRGRSGNTIYF. CDR3 coding DNA: TGTGCCAGCAGCTCGAACAGGGGGCGATCTGGAAACACCATATATTTT. The whole variable domain, remainder taken from reference TRBV5-6 and TRBJ1-3, is DAGVTQSPTHLIKTRGQQVTLRCSPKSGHDTVSWYQQALGQGPQFIFQYYEEEERQRGNFPDRFSGHQFPNYSSELNVNALLLGDSALYLCASSSNRGRSGNTIYFGEGSWLTVV.

V gene TRBV7-6 combines with J gene TRBJ2-5; TRBD1 aligns across 7 bases. Trimming at V came to 5 bases and at J to 0 bases, leaving 6 bases not matched to a gene. Looked up from germline, CDR1 is SGHVS and CDR2 is FNYEAQ. The CDR3 covers 15 residues. For the CDR3, the DNA is TGTGCCAGCAGCCGTCCACAGGGGAACCAAGAGACCCAGTACTTC. Its translation is CASSRPQGNQETQYF.

This chain links TRBV2 with TRBJ2-3; D may be TRBD2 (6 bases). Germline CDR1 SNHLY, CDR2 FYNNEI. The V and J ends lost 4 bases and 1 base respectively, with 12 bases between them. This CDR3 contains 15 residues. The CDR3 DNA is TGTGCCAGCAGTGTCGAGCGGGTTGGCACAGATACGCAGTATTTT. The encoded protein is CASSVERVGTDTQYF.

CDR3 nucleotide sequence: TGTGCCAGCAGCTTAGCGTACGAGCAGTACTTC. It is translated as CASSLAYEQYF. The V and J genes are TRBV11-2 and TRBJ2-7; no clear D. Germline V gene sequence: CDR1 SGHAT, CDR2 FQNNGV. V gave up 1 base and J gave up 4 bases, with 2 bases separating them. This CDR3 has 11 residues.

The CDR3 DNA sequence: TGTGCCAGCAGCTTTGAGGGTTCTGCAGATACGCAGTATTTT. Encoded protein: CASSFEGSADTQYF. The V gene is TRBV5-8, the J gene TRBJ2-3; a weak D match, TRBD2 (5 bases). The CDR3 is 14 amino acids. Trimming took 2 bases from V and 4 from J, leaving 11 bases between them. Germline-derived CDR1 and CDR2 are SGHTS and YDEGEE.